This T cell receptor beta chain was identified during a study of identical twins. Study-wide findings and caveats: Models came in too low on out-of-frame TCR alpha sharing in monozygotic twins. The conclusions drew on cross-sectional statistical analysis instead of tracking the same donors.

The V and J ends lost 5 bases and 2 bases, in that order; junction bases with no gene match: 3. The CDR3 contains 13 residues. With template switching, a universal primer site was added, and the cDNA carried unique molecular identifiers. From the 5' RACE reads, TCRdb called clonotypes with MiXCR, one entry per CDR3 protein. The data show fewer than 550,000 distinct CDR3 sequences, roughly an eighth seen once. All donors were healthy Caucasians. This clonotype was observed at least ten times. Its target is not known. These data were also reused for a study on yellow fever vaccine responses in identical twins.

Sequencing was done on a sample of CD4+ T cells sorted from blood. The sequence was obtained from a woman aged 18-30 years in good health. The V call is TRBV12-3 or TRBV12-4, the J call TRBJ2-7; 7 bases match TRBD1. Here the CDR3 DNA reads TGTGCCAGCAGTCTGGACAGGCCCTACGAGCAGTACTTC. Amino acid sequence: CASSLDRPYEQYF.